This TCR beta chain stems from a study of control samples from healthy donors and cancer patients (TCRdb year 2020). Regarding this clone: The target of this receptor is not known. The germline gene is not matched at one end of the junction; a read error may be the cause.

Receptors were amplified or captured by the immunoSEQ multiplex PCR assay. TCRdb stores this immuneACCESS table with in-frame sequences only. Part of the clones is absent; in the studies checked, under half of the shortfall reflects unresolved V genes, and no reason is known for the rest. Across this sample there are 150,000 to 180,000 clones, with 85% to 95% seen only once. 5% to 6.5% of the sample goes to the ten largest clones. The CDR3 sequence holds 14 residues, the cysteine and phenylalanine included. Kept here is only the CDR3 DNA, which spans 42 bases and is read in frame from base 1. The germline V gene supplies CDR1 MNHEY and CDR2 SVGAGI.

Input material: blood. This receptor was obtained from a man between 40 and 49 years old in good health. The chain was built from TRBV6-5 and TRBJ1-2, and the D gene may be TRBD1, 5 bases matching. The CDR3 reads CVSTVRGGEHGYTF. The nucleotides are TGTGTCAGCACCGTTCGGGGCGGGGAACATGGCTACACCTTC.